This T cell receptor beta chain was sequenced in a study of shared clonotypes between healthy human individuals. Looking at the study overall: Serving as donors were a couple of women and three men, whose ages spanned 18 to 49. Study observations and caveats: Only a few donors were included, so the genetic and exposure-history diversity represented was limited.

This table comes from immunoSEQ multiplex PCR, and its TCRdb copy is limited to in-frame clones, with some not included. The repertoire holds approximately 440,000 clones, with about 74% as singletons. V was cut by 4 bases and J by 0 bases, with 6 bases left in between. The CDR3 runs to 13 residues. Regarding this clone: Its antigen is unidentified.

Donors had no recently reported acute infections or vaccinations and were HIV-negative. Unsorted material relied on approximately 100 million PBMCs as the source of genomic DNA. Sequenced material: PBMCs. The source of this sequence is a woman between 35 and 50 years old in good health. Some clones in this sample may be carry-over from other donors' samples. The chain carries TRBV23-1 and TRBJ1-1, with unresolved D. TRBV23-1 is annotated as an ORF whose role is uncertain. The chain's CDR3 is CASSPCMNTEAFF. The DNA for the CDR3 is TGCGCCAGCAGTCCCTGCATGAACACTGAAGCTTTCTTT.